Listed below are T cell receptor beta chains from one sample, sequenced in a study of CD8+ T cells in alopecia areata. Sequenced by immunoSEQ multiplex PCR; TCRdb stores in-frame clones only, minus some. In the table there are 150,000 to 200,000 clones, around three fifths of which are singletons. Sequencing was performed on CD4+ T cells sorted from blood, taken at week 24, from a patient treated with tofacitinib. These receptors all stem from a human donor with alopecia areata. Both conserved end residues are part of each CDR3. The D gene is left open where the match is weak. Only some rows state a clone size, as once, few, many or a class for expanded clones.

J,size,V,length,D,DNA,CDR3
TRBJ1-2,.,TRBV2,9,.,TGTGCCAGCAGTGAAGGCTACACCTTC,CASSEGYTF
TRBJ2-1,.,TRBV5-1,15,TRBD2,TGCGCCAGCAGCTTGCGGCGCGGGGGAGGCAATGAGCAGTTCTTC,CASSLRRGGGNEQFF
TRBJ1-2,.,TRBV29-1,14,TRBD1,TGCAGCGTTGAAGAAGCACAGGGGGGCGATGGCTACACCTTC,CSVEEAQGGDGYTF
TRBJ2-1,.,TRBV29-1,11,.,TGCAGTGGGGACGTATACAATGAGCAGTTCTTC,CSGDVYNEQFF
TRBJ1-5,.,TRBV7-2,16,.,TGTGCCAGCAGCTTAATGGGGGGTATGAGCAATCAGCCCCAGCATTTT,CASSLMGGMSNQPQHF
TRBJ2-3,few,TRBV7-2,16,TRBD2,TGTGCCAGCAGCTTCAGACTAGCGGGGAACACAGATACGCAGTATTTT,CASSFRLAGNTDTQYF
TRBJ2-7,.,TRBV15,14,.,TGTGCCACCAGCAGAGATCGACATACGGGCGAGCAGTACTTC,CATSRDRHTGEQYF
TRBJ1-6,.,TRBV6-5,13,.,TGTGCCAGCAGTTACGTCGTGGATTCACCCCTCCACTTT,CASSYVVDSPLHF
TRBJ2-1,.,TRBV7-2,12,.,TGTGCCAGCAGCTTAGAGGGGAATGAGCAGTTCTTC,CASSLEGNEQFF
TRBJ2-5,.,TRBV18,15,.,TGTGCCAGCTCACCAAGGGAGGGGGTAGAAGAGACCCAGTACTTC,CASSPREGVEETQYF
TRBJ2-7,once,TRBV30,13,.,TGTGCCTGGAAAGTCTTGGGCTCCTACGAGCAGTACTTC,CAWKVLGSYEQYF
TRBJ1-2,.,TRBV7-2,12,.,TGTGCCAGCAGCGAGGACAGCTATGGCTACACCTTC,CASSEDSYGYTF
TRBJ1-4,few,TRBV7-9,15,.,TGTGCCAGCAGCACGCTCACCGTTGGGGGTGAAAAACTGTTTTTT,CASSTLTVGGEKLFF
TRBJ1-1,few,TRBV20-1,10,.,TGCAGTGCTAGTAAGGGCAGGGCTTTCTTT,CSASKGRAFF
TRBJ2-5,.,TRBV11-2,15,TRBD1,TGTGCCAGCAGCTTAAACCCAGGGGGCACAGAGACCCAGTACTTC,CASSLNPGGTETQYF
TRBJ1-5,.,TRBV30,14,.,TGTGCCTGGAGTGGTCGGTCAGTTCATCAGCCCCAGCATTTT,CAWSGRSVHQPQHF
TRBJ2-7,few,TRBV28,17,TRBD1,TGTGCCAGCAGTAGCCAATGGCCGGGACAGAGATTCTACGAGCAGTACTTC,CASSSQWPGQRFYEQYF
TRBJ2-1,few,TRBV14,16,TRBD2,TGTGCCAGCAGCCTCGGACTAGCGGGGGGAGGCAATGAGCAGTTCTTC,CASSLGLAGGGNEQFF
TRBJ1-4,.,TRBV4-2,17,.,TGTGCCAGCAGCCAAGATAACGATGGAGGGCTCGGCGAAAAACTGTTTTTT,CASSQDNDGGLGEKLFF
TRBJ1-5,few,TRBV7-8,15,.,TGTGCCAGCAGCCCTCTTACGGGGGCGGGTCAGCCCCAGCATTTT,CASSPLTGAGQPQHF
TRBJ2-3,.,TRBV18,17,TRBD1,TGTGCCAGCTCACCTCCGATTGGACAGGGGAGCACAGATACGCAGTATTTT,CASSPPIGQGSTDTQYF
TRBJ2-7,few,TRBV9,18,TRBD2,TGTGCCAGCAGCGTTGAACCCAACCTAGCGGGGGGGATGTACGAGCAGTACTTC,CASSVEPNLAGGMYEQYF
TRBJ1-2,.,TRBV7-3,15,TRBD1,TGTGCCAGCAGCCCTGATACAGGGGCTAACTATGGCTACACCTTC,CASSPDTGANYGYTF
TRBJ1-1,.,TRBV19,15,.,TGTGCCAGTAGGTCAGAGGACTCCGTGAACACTGAAGCTTTCTTT,CASRSEDSVNTEAFF
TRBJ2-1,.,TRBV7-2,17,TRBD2,TGTGCCAGCAGCTTAGGGGCGGCTAGCGGCGGCTACAATGAGCAGTTCTTC,CASSLGAASGGYNEQFF
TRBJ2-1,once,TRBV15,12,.,TGTGCCACCAGCAGAGAGACCATTGAGCAGTTCTTC,CATSRETIEQFF
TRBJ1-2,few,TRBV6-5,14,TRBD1,TGTGCCAGCAGTGCGACAGGGGGCGGGTATGGCTACACCTTC,CASSATGGGYGYTF
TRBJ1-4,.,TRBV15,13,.,TGTGCCACCAGCAGGGGTGACAGGGAAAAACTGTTTTTT,CATSRGDREKLFF
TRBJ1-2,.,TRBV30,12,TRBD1,TGTGCCTGGGGGACAGCAGGAGTGGGCTACACCTTC,CAWGTAGVGYTF
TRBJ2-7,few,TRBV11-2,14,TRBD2,TGTGCCAGCAGCTCGTCCCTAGCGGGGGTCGAGCAGTACTTC,CASSSSLAGVEQYF
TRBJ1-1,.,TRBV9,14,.,TGTGCCAGCAGCGTGTTACAGGGAAACACTGAAGCTTTCTTT,CASSVLQGNTEAFF
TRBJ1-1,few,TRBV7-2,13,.,TGTGCCAGCAGCTTTGAGCCGAACACTGAAGCTTTCTTT,CASSFEPNTEAFF